A selection of T cell receptor beta chains follows, all from one sample in a study of shared clonotypes between healthy human individuals. The protocol was immunoSEQ multiplex PCR, while the TCRdb copy is restricted to in-frame clones and leaves out a portion. The sample has 550,000 to 700,000 clones; less than 80% are singletons. The sequencing sample was made of memory CD4+ T cells sorted from blood. The receptors shown here come from a woman in her 30s in good health. Both conserved end residues are part of each CDR3. D genes are given only for firm matches.

V	J	D	CDR3
TRBV5-1	TRBJ2-3	-	CASSIAQGGDTDTQYF
TRBV5-6	TRBJ2-5	-	CASSRTDSQETQYF
TRBV7-9	TRBJ2-7	-	CASSPSASGLGYF
TRBV10-2	TRBJ1-5	TRBD1	CASRPETGGNQPQHF
TRBV5-1	TRBJ2-5	-	CASSPPGVQETQYF
TRBV19	TRBJ1-2	-	CATRTDSLLYGYTF
TRBV5-1	TRBJ2-7	TRBD1	CASSQYPIGQVLYEQYF
TRBV20-1	TRBJ2-6	-	CSARDNVLTF
TRBV7-3	TRBJ2-5	-	CASSLWSSEETQYF
TRBV5-1	TRBJ2-3	TRBD2	CASSPYSGMRTDTQYF
TRBV5-1	TRBJ2-7	-	CASSLVPRQGGEQYF
TRBV28	TRBJ1-1	TRBD1	CASSPPGQGGSEAFF
TRBV19	TRBJ2-6	-	CASSMLSSGANVLTF
TRBV28	TRBJ2-5	-	CASSLVGTQYF
TRBV5-1	TRBJ1-1	TRBD1	CASSLDAPGGEAFF
TRBV2	TRBJ2-1	TRBD2	CASRGLAGRVEQFF
TRBV28	TRBJ2-7	TRBD2	CASRLAGGPHEQYF
TRBV11-2	TRBJ1-3	-	CASSPMRDGNTIYF
TRBV27	TRBJ2-7	TRBD2	CASSVAGGTGQYF
TRBV4-1	-	-	CASSQVQRAYEQYF
TRBV7-2	TRBJ1-5	TRBD1	CASNRGEGYQPQHF
TRBV5-4	TRBJ1-2	-	CASSLSGEPYGYTF
TRBV5-1	TRBJ2-3	TRBD1	CASGDPTGSGDTQYF
TRBV18	TRBJ1-2	-	CASSPLDRSARTYGYTF
TRBV6-1	TRBJ1-1	TRBD1	CASTRDRGLGTEAFF
TRBV28	TRBJ2-6	-	CASRGGTYSGANVLTF
TRBV6-6	TRBJ1-1	-	CASRYRDTEAFF
TRBV25-1	TRBJ1-3	-	CASSGVRDSGNTIYF
TRBV19	TRBJ1-5	TRBD1	CASSIADRVSNQPQHF
TRBV19	TRBJ2-7	-	CASSPPGRYEQYF
TRBV9	TRBJ2-2	-	CASSVHPGRTNTGELFF
TRBV10-1	TRBJ2-3	TRBD1	CASSPGQGPDTQYF
TRBV28	TRBJ2-1	TRBD2	CASWRGERLAGRGEQFF
TRBV9	TRBJ2-1	-	CASSVEAVSYNEQFF
TRBV27	TRBJ2-1	TRBD2	CASSLLVEREGRGVHEQFF
TRBV7-2	TRBJ2-4	-	CASSLTVLAKNIQYF
TRBV11-2	TRBJ2-1	TRBD2	CASSYDWTSGRGYNEQFF
TRBV4-1	TRBJ2-5	TRBD2	CASSQEATGGERETQYF
TRBV7-8	TRBJ1-5	-	CASSLVPGRDQPQHF
TRBV7-9	TRBJ1-1	-	CASSLERNTEAFF
TRBV6-1	TRBJ2-7	-	CASSEVPLRYF
TRBV14	TRBJ2-5	-	CASSQVKRRDQETQYF
TRBV6-1	TRBJ2-7	-	CASSGGISSYEQYF
TRBV30	TRBJ1-4	-	CAWRVTGAGEKLFF
TRBV6-5	TRBJ1-1	TRBD1	CASSYRGRGRNTEAFF
TRBV6-6	TRBJ2-7	TRBD1	CASRLTGESYEQYF
TRBV2	TRBJ2-3	-	CASSGGWGSGSTDTQYF
TRBV19	TRBJ1-2	-	CASGGPGYTF
TRBV19	TRBJ1-2	-	CASNPREYYGYTF
TRBV5-1	TRBJ1-1	-	CASSPRVGGTEAFF
TRBV29-1	-	TRBD1	CSVGQGTYEQYF
TRBV4-2	TRBJ2-1	TRBD2	CASSQDTSRGLAGGVHYNEQFF
TRBV9	TRBJ1-2	-	CASSVEAGPNYGYTF